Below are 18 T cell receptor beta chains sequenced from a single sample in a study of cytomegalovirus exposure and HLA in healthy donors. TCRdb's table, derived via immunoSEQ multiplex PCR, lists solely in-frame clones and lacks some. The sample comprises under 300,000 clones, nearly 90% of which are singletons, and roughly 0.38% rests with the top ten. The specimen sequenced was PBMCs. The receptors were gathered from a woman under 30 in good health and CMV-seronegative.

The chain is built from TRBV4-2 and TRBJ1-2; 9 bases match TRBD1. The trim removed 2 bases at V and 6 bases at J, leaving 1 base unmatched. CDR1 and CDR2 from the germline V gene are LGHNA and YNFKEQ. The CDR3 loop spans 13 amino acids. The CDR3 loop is CASSQRTGDGYTF. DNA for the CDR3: TGTGCCAGCAGCCAAAGGACAGGGGATGGCTACACCTTC.

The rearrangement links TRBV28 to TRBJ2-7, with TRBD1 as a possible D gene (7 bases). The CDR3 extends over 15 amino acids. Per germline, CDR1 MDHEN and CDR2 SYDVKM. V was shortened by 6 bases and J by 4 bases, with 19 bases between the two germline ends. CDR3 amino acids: CASSSTAGGTYEQYF. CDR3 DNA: TGTGCCAGCAGCTCCACCGCAGGGGGGACATACGAGCAGTACTTC.

The CDR3: CASRNVEAEAFF. CDR3 sequence (DNA): TGTGCCAGCAGAAACGTGGAGGCTGAAGCTTTCTTT. The chain employs TRBV6-6 and TRBJ1-1; no firm D call. Per germline, CDR1 MNHNY and CDR2 SVGAGI (reference sequence). Trimming took off 6 bases at V and 6 bases at J, with 11 bases between the two ends. The CDR3 sequence is 12 residues long.

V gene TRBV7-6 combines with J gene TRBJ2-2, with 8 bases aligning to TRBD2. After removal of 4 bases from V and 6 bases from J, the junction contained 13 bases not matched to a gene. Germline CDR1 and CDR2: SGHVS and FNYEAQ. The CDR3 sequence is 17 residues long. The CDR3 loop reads CASSSPWRAGAPGELFF. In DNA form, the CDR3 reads TGTGCCAGCAGCTCCCCCTGGCGAGCGGGGGCCCCCGGGGAGCTGTTTTTT.

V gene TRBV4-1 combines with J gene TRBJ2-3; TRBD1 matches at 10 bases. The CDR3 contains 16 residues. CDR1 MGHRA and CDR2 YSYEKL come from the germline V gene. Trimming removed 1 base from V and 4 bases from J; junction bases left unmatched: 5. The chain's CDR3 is CASSQVLTGGSDTQYF. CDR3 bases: TGCGCCAGCAGCCAAGTCCTGACAGGGGGCTCAGATACGCAGTATTTT.

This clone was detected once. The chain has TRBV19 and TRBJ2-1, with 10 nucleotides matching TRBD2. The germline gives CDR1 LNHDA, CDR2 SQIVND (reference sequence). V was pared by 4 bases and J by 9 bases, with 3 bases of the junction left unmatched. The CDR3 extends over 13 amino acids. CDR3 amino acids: CASSTSGGGEQFF. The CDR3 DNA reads TGTGCCAGTAGTACCAGCGGGGGGGGTGAGCAGTTCTTC.

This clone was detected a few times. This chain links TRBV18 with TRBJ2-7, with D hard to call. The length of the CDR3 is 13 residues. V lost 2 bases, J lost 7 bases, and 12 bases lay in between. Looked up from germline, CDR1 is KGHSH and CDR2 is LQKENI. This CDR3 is CASSPMYGREQYV. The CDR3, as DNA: TGTGCCAGCTCACCAATGTACGGGCGGGAGCAGTACGTC.

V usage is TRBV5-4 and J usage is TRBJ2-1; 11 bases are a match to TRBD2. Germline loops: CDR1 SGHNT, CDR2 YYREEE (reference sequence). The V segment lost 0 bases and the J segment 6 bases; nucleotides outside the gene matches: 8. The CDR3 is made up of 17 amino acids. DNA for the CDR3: TGTGCCAGCAGCTTGGTAGAAGGTCTAGCGGGGGGCAATGAGCAGTTCTTC. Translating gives CASSLVEGLAGGNEQFF.

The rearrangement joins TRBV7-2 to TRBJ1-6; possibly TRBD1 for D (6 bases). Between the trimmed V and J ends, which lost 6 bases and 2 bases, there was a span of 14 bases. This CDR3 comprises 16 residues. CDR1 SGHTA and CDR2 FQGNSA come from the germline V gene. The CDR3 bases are TGTGCCAGCAGGTCCGGGACACCAGCCTATAATTCACCCCTCCACTTT. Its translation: CASRSGTPAYNSPLHF.

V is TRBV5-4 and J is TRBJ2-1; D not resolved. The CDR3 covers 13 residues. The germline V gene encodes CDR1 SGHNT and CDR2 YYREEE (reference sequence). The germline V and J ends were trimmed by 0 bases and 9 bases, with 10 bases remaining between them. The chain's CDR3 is CASSLVGEPEQFF. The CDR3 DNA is TGTGCCAGCAGCTTGGTAGGAGAACCTGAGCAGTTCTTC.

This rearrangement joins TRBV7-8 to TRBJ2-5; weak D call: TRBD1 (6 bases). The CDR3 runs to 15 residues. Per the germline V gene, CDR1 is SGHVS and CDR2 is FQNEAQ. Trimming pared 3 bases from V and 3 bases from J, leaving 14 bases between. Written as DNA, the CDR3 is TGTGCCAGCAGCTTCAGGGACACCAACGAAGAGACCCAGTACTTC. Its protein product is CASSFRDTNEETQYF.

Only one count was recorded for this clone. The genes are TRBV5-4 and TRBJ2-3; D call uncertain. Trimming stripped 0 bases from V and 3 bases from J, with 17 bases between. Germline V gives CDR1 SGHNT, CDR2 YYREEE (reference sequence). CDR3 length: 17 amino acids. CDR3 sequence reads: CASSLDASRVGTDTQYF. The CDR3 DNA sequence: TGTGCCAGCAGCTTGGACGCAAGTCGAGTCGGTACAGATACGCAGTATTTT.

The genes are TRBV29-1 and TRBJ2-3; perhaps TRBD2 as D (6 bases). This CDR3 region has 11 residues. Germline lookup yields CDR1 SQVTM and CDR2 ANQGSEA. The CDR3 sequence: CRGGSTDTQYF. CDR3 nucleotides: TGCAGGGGGGGATCCACAGATACGCAGTATTTT.

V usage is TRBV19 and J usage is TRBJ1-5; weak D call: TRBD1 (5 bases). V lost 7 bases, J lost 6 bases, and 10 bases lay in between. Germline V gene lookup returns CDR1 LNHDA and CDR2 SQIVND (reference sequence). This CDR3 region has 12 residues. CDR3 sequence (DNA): TGTGCCAGTACCCAGGGCAGTCAGCCCCAGCATTTT. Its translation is CASTQGSQPQHF.

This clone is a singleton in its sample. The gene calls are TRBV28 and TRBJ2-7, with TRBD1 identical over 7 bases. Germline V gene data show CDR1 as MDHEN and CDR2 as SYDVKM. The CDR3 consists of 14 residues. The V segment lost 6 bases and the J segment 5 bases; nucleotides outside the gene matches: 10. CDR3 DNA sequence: TGTGCCAGCAGGACCGGGACAGAGAGGAACGAGCAGTACTTC. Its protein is CASRTGTERNEQYF. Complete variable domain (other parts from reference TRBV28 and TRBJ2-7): DVKVTQSSRYLVKRTGEKVFLECVQDMDHENMFWYRQDPGLGLRLIYFSYDVKMKEKGDIPEGYSVSREKKERFSLILESASTNQTSMYLCASRTGTERNEQYFGPGTRLTVT.

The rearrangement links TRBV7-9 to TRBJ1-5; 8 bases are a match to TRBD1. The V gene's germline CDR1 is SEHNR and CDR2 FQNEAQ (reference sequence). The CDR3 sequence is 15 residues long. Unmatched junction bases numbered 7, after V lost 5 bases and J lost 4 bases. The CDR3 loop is CASSAGQGGNQPQHF. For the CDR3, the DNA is TGTGCCAGCAGCGCCGGACAGGGTGGGAATCAGCCCCAGCATTTT.

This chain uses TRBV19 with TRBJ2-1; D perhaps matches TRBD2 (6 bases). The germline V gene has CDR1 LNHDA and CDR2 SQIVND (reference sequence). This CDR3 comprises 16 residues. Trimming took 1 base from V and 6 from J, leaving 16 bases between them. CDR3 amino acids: CASSIVALAKINEQFF. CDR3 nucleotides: TGTGCCAGTAGTATAGTGGCACTAGCAAAGATCAATGAGCAGTTCTTC.

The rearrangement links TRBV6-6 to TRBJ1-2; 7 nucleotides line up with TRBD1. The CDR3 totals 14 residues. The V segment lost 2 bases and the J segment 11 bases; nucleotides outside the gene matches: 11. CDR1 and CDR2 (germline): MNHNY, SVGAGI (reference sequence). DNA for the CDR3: TGTGCCAGCAGTTACACAAGGGGACAGAGCAGGTACACCTTC. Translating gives CASSYTRGQSRYTF.